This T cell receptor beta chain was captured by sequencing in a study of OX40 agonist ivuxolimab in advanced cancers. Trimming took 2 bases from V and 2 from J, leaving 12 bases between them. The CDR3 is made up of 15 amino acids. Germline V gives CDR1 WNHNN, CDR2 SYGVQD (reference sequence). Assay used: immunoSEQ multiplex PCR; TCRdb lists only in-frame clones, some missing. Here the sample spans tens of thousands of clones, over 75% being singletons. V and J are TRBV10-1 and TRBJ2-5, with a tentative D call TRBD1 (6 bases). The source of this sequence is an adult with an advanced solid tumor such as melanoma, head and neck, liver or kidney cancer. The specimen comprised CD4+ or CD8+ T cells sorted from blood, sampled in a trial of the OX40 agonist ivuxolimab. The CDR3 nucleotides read TGCGCCAGCAGTGAGGGGGGCACTTCGCAAGAGACCCAGTACTTC. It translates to CASSEGGTSQETQYF.